The rows below give T cell receptor beta chains drawn from one sample of a study of tumor T cells in aggressive B-cell lymphoma. Repertoires were generated with immunoSEQ multiplex PCR, while TCRdb's copy carries only in-frame clones and drops some. The data show 10,000 to 14,000 clones, with over 75% seen just once and about 2.2% held by the top ten. Sequenced input: tumor tissue. All receptors derive from an adult with diffuse large B cell lymphoma. Both conserved end residues are part of each CDR3. Each record gives: J gene, D gene, clone size, V gene, CDR3 DNA, CDR3 protein. A D gene is named only where the DNA matches it firmly. Size is stated for part of the rows, as once, few or many counts, or as a class when the clone is expanded.

TRBJ2-7,NA,few,TRBV7-6,TGTGCCAGCAGTCCAAAAGGGGGCTACGAGCAGTACTTC,CASSPKGGYEQYF
TRBJ1-2,NA,few,TRBV28,TGTGCCAGCTTTGGGGCTGGCTACACCTTC,CASFGAGYTF
TRBJ2-7,TRBD2,NA,TRBV10-1,TGCGCCAGCTACTCACTCAAGCGGGAGCTGAACGAGCAGTACTTC,CASYSLKRELNEQYF
TRBJ1-1,NA,few,TRBV29-1,TGCAGCGTTGTTAGGCCGGGGTCGGGGGACACTGAAGCTTTCTTT,CSVVRPGSGDTEAFF
TRBJ2-7,NA,NA,TRBV11-2,TGTGCCAGCAACCTTGACACTTCCTACGAGCAGTACTTC,CASNLDTSYEQYF
TRBJ2-1,TRBD1,NA,TRBV29-1,TGCAGCTTGAGACAGGGTCATGAGCAGTTCTTC,CSLRQGHEQFF
TRBJ2-3,NA,NA,TRBV20-1,TGCAGTGCTAATGAGGCGTATACGCAGTATTTT,CSANEAYTQYF
TRBJ2-3,TRBD2,NA,TRBV29-1,TGCAGCGTGGAAACTAGCGGGGTTTACACAGATACGCAGTATTTT,CSVETSGVYTDTQYF
TRBJ2-2,NA,NA,TRBV19,TGTGCCAGTAGTACCACTCTAGCCGGGGAGCTGTTTTTT,CASSTTLAGELFF
TRBJ2-7,TRBD2,NA,TRBV5-1,TGCGCCAGCAGCTTGGCCCTAGCGGGACAATACGAGCAGTACTTC,CASSLALAGQYEQYF
TRBJ1-2,NA,NA,TRBV25-1,TGTGCCAGCAGTGTAACAGGGAGAGGGAACTATGGCTACACCTTC,CASSVTGRGNYGYTF
TRBJ2-7,TRBD1,NA,TRBV15,TGTGCCACCAGCAGAGGCGGACAGGCCCCCGAGCAGTACTTC,CATSRGGQAPEQYF
TRBJ2-5,NA,NA,TRBV28,TGTGCCAGCAGTTTAGGGAGTGGGGAGACCCAGTACTTC,CASSLGSGETQYF
TRBJ1-2,TRBD1,NA,TRBV28,TGTGCCAGCAGTTCCAGACAGGGGGCTATCTATGGCTACACCTTC,CASSSRQGAIYGYTF
TRBJ1-2,TRBD1,NA,TRBV28,TGTGCCAGCAGAGGGGACAGAGGTGGCTACACCTTC,CASRGDRGGYTF
TRBJ2-1,TRBD2,NA,TRBV6-5,TGTGCCAGCAGTTCGCGGGGAAGCGGGGATGAGCAGTTCTTC,CASSSRGSGDEQFF
TRBJ2-1,TRBD2,NA,TRBV2,TGTGCCATAGGGAAGCGGGAGCCTCTCAATGAGCAGTTCTTC,CAIGKREPLNEQFF
TRBJ2-7,TRBD1,NA,TRBV6-6,TGTGCCAGCAGTTATCAGGGGGCCTCCTCCTACGAGCAGTACTTC,CASSYQGASSYEQYF
TRBJ2-7,TRBD1,NA,TRBV18,TGTGCCAGCTCACGACAGGGCACCTACGAGCAGTACTTC,CASSRQGTYEQYF
TRBJ1-1,NA,NA,TRBV19,TGTGCCAGTAGTATGAGGAGACGAGAGATGAGAGCTTTCTTT,CASSMRRREMRAFF
TRBJ1-4,NA,NA,TRBV6-6,TGTGCCAGCAGTTACTTGAGAGAAAAACTGTTTTTT,CASSYLREKLFF
TRBJ1-5,NA,NA,TRBV7-2,TGTGCCAGCAGCCTAAACCCCGGACAGACCATTAGCAATCAGCCCCAGCATTTT,CASSLNPGQTISNQPQHF
TRBJ2-3,TRBD2,NA,TRBV29-1,TGCAGCGTTGCTAGCGGGAGGGCCACGGGTTGGGCAGATACGCAGTATTTT,CSVASGRATGWADTQYF
TRBJ2-7,TRBD2,NA,TRBV2,TGTGCCAGCAATAGGCTAGCGGGAGGGCACGAGCAGTACTTC,CASNRLAGGHEQYF
TRBJ1-5,NA,NA,TRBV7-2,TGTGCCAGCAGCTTAGTCAGGGGTGGAGCTCAGCCCCAGCATTTT,CASSLVRGGAQPQHF
TRBJ1-4,TRBD1,NA,TRBV2,TGTGCCAGCAACAGGGGGCATAGTAATGAAAAACTGTTTTTT,CASNRGHSNEKLFF
TRBJ1-4,TRBD1,NA,TRBV6-5,TGTGCCAGCAGTTCCGACAGGGACGAAAAACTGTTTTTT,CASSSDRDEKLFF
TRBJ2-1,NA,NA,TRBV5-1,TGCGCCAGCAGCCTACAGCGGAATGAGCAGTTCTTC,CASSLQRNEQFF
TRBJ1-1,NA,NA,TRBV20-1,TGCAGTGCTAAGAGCTACACTGAAGCTTTCTTT,CSAKSYTEAFF
TRBJ1-3,TRBD1,once,TRBV10-3,TGTGCCACGCCGACAGGGGCCCATGGAAACACCATATATTTT,CATPTGAHGNTIYF
TRBJ1-5,NA,NA,TRBV15,TGTGCCACCAGCAGAGAAGGAGGGAATCAGCCCCAGCATTTT,CATSREGGNQPQHF
TRBJ2-5,NA,NA,TRBV28,TGTGCCAGCAGTGAGTTCTTTCAAGAGACCCAGTACTTC,CASSEFFQETQYF
TRBJ1-2,TRBD1,NA,TRBV19,TGTGCCAGTAGTATGAACTCCGGACAGGGGAGGCACTATGGCTACACCTTC,CASSMNSGQGRHYGYTF
TRBJ2-3,NA,NA,TRBV7-2,TGTGCCAGCAGCCCTCGTATTTTGCGGAACACAGATACGCAGTATTTT,CASSPRILRNTDTQYF
TRBJ2-7,TRBD2,NA,TRBV29-1,TGCAGCACCTCTAGCGGGAGTAACGAGCAGTACTTC,CSTSSGSNEQYF
TRBJ1-2,NA,once,TRBV2,TGTGCCAGCAGCGCCGAGAGTCCTAACTATGGCTACACCTTC,CASSAESPNYGYTF